Listed here is a single TCR beta chain. Its antigen is not known. Naive CD4+ cells had CD25+ Tregs removed. After constant-region reverse-primer amplification, full-length variable regions underwent semi-nested PCR with Nested Universal Primer A. MiXCR, applied by TCRdb to the 5' RACE reads, yields one record per CDR3 protein. Seen here are some 54,000 distinct CDR3 sequences, roughly 15% observed once, and the top ten hold approximately 2.3%. Germline CDR1 and CDR2: SEHNR and FQNEAQ (reference sequence). CDR3 length: 12 amino acids. Deletions cut 8 bases from V and 11 bases from J, with 18 bases between. Study-level points and caveats: The larger-cohort validation was restricted to a single TCR beta V-J rearrangement rather than whole repertoires. Tumor memory CD4+ T cell TCR gene usage clustered with blood and lymph node memory CD4+ cells and lymph node naive CD4+ cells.

This TCR was sampled from a female donor with breast cancer. The specimen sequenced was naive CD4+ T cells sorted from blood. Noted subset: naive CD4+ T cells, CD4+CD45RA+CD25-. The J gene is TRBJ1-1, the V gene TRBV7-9; the D gene is possibly TRBD1 (5 bases). CDR3 nucleotides: TGTGCCAGCCAAGCACCGGGACTTAAGGCTTTCTTT. It yields the protein CASQAPGLKAFF.